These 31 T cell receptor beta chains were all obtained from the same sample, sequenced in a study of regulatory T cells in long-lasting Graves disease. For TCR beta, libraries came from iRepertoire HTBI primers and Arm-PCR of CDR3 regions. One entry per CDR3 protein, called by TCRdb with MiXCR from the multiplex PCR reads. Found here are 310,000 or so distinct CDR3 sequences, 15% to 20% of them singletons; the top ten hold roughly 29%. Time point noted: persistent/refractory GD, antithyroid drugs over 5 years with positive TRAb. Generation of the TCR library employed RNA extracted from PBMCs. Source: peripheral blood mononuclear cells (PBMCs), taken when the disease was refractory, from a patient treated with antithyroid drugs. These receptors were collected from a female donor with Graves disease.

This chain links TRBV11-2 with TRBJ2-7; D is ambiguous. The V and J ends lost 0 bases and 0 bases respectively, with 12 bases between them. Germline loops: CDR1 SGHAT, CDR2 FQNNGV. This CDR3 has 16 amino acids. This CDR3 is CASSLDLNPSSYEQYF. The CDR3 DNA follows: TGTGCCAGCAGCTTAGATCTCAACCCAAGCTCCTACGAGCAGTACTTC. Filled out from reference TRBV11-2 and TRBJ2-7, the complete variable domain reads EAGVAQSPRYKIIEKRQSVAFWCNPISGHATLYWYQQILGQGPKLLIQFQNNGVVDDSQLPKDRFSAERLKGVDSTLKIQPAKLEDSAVYLCASSLDLNPSSYEQYFGPGTRLTVT.

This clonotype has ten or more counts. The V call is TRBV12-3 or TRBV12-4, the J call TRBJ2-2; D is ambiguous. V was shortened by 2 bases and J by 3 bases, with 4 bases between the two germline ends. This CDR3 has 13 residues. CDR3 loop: CASSLRDTGELFF. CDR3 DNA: TGTGCCAGCAGTTTACGAGACACCGGGGAGCTGTTTTTT.

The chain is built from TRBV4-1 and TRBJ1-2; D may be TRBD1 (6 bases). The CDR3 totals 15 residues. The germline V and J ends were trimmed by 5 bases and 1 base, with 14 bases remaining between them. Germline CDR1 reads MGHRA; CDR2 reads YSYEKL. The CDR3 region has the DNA TGCGCCAGCAGCTGGGGTGGCAGGGGTAACTATGGCTACACCTTC. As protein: CASSWGGRGNYGYTF.

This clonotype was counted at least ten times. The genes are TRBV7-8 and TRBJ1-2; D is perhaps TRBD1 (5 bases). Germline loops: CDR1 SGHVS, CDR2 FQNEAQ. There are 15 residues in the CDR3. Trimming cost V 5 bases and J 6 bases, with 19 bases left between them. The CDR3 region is CASSPGVGEAHGYTF. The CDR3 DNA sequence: TGTGCCAGCAGCCCCGGGGTAGGGGAGGCTCATGGCTACACCTTC.

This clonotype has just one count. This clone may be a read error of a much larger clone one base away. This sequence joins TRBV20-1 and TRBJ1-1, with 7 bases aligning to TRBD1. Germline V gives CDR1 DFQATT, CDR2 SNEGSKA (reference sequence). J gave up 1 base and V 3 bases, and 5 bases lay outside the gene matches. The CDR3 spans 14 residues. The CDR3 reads CSARATGTNTEAFF. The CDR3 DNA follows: TGCAGTGCTAGGGCGACAGGGACGAACACTGAAGCTTTCTTT.

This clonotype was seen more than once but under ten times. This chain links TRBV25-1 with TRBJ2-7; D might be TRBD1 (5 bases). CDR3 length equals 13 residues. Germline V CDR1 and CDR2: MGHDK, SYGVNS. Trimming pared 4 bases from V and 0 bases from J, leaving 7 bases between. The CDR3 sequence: CASSAGPSYEQYF. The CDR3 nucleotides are TGTGCCAGCAGTGCAGGGCCCTCCTACGAGCAGTACTTC.

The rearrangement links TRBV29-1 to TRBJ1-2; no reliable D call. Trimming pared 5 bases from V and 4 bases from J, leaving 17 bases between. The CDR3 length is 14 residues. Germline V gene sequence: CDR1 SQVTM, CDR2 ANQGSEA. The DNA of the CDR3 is TGCAGCGTTTCAACCTCCGGGAGCTCCTATGGCTACACCTTC. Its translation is CSVSTSGSSYGYTF.

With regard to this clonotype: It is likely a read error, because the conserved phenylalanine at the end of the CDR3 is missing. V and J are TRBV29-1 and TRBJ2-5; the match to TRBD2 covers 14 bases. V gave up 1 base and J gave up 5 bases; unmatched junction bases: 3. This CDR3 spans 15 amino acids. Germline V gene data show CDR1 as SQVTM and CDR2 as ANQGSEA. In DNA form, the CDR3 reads TGCAGCGTTGAAGGTGGGACTAGCGGGAGTGAGACCCAGTACCTC. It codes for CSVEGGTSGSETQYL.

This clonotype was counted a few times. The CDR3 nucleotides read TGTGCCAGCAGTTCGTCGCTAGCGGCGAACACCGGGGAGCTGTTTTTT. The encoded protein is CASSSSLAANTGELFF. The genes are TRBV6-5 and TRBJ2-2; 7 positions match TRBD2. The germline CDR1 and CDR2 sequences are MNHEY and SVGAGI. The CDR3 sequence is 16 residues long. Germline trimming cut 4 bases from V and 0 bases from J; bases unmatched to any gene: 5.

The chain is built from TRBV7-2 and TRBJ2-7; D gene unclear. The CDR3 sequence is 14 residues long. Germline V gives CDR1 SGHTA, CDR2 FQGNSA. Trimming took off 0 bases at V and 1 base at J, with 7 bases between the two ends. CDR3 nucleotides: TGTGCCAGCAGCTTAGCCTCCCTATCCTACGAGCAGTACTTC. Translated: CASSLASLSYEQYF.

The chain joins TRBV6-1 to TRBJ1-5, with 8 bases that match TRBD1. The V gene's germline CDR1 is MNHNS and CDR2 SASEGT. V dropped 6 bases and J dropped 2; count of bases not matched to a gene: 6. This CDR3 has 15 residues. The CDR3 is CASRMAGQGNQPQHF. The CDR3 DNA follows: TGTGCCAGCAGAATGGCGGGACAGGGCAATCAGCCCCAGCATTTT.

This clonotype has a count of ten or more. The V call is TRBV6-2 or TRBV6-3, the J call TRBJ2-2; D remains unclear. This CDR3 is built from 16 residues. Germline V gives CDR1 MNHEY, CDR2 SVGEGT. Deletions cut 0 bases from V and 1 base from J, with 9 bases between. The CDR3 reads CASSYSTSKNTGELFF. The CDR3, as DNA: TGTGCCAGCAGTTACTCTACGAGTAAGAACACCGGGGAGCTGTTTTTT.

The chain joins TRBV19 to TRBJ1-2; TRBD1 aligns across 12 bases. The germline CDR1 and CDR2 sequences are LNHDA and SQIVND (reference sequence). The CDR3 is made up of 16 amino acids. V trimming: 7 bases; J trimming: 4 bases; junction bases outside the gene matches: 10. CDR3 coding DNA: TGTGCCAGTAAAACTTCCGGGACAGGGGGCGGCTATGGCTACACCTTC. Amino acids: CASKTSGTGGGYGYTF.

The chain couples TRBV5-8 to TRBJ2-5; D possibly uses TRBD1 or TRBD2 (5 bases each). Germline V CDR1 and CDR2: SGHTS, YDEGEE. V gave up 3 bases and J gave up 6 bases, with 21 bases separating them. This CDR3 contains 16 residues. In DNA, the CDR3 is TGTGCCAGCAGCTCGGGGCTTCGGGGAGTGGGGAAGACCCAGTACTTC. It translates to CASSSGLRGVGKTQYF.

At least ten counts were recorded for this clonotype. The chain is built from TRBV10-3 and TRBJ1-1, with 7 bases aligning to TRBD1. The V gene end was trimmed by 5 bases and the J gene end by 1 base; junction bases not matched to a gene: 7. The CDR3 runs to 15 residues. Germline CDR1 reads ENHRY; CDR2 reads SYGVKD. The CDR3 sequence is CAISLQGVENTEAFF. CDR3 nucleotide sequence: TGTGCCATCAGTCTCCAGGGGGTAGAGAACACTGAAGCTTTCTTT.

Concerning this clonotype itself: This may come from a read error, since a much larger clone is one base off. DNA for the CDR3: TGTGCCAGCAGCTCCCCCGGGAGACTAGCGGTATACGAGCAGTACTTC. Translation gives CASSSPGRLAVYEQYF. The chain has TRBV3-1 and TRBJ2-7; 9 bases are shared with TRBD2. Germline-derived CDR1 and CDR2 are LGHDT and YNNKEL (reference sequence). The J segment lost 4 bases and the V segment lost 5 bases, leaving 12 bases of the junction unmatched. The CDR3 spans 16 residues.

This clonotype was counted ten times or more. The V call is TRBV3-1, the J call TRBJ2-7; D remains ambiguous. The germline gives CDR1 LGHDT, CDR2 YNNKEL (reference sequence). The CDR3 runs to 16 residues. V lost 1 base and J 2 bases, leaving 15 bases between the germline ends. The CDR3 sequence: CASSQGRATIAYEQYF. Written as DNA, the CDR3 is TGTGCCAGCAGCCAAGGGCGAGCGACAATAGCCTACGAGCAGTACTTC.

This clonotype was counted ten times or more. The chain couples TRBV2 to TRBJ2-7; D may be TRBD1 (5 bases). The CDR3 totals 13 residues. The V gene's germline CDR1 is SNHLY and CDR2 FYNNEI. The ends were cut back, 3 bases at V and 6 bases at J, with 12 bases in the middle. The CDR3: CASSDSGFGEQYF. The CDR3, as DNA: TGTGCCAGCAGTGATTCAGGGTTTGGCGAGCAGTACTTC. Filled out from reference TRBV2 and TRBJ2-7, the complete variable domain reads EPEVTQTPSHQVTQMGQEVILRCVPISNHLYFYWYRQILGQKVEFLVSFYNNEISEKSEIFDDQFSVERPDGSNFTLKIRSTKLEDSAMYFCASSDSGFGEQYFGPGTRLTVT.

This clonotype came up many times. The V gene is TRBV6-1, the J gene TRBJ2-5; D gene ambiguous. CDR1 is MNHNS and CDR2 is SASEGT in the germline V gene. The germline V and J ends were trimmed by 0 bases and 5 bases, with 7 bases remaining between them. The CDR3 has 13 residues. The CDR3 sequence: CASSEADGETQYF. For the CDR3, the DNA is TGTGCCAGCAGTGAAGCGGACGGGGAGACCCAGTACTTC.

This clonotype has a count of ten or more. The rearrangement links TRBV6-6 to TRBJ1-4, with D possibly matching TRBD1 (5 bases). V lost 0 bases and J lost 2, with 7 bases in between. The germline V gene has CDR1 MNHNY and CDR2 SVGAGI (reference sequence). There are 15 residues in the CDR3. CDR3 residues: CASSYSGRTNEKLFF. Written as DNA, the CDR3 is TGTGCCAGCAGTTACTCGGGACGGACTAATGAAAAACTGTTTTTT.

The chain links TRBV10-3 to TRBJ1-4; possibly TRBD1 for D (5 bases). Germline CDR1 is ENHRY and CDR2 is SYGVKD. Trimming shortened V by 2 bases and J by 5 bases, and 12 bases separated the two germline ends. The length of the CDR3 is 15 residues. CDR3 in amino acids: CAISEGAATNEKLFF. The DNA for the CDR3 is TGTGCCATCAGTGAGGGGGCAGCTACGAATGAAAAACTGTTTTTT.

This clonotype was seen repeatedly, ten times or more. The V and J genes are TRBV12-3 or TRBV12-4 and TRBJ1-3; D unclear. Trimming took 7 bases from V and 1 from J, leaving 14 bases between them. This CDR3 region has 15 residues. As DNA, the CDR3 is TGTGCCAGCACCCCCGCAGAGGGATCTGGAAACACCATATATTTT. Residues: CASTPAEGSGNTIYF.

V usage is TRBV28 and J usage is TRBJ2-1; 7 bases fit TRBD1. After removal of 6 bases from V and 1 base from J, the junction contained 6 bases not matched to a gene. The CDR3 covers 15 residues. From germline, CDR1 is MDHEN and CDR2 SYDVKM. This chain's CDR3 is CASSQGGQSYNEQFF. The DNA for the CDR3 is TGTGCCAGCAGCCAAGGGGGACAGTCCTACAATGAGCAGTTCTTC.

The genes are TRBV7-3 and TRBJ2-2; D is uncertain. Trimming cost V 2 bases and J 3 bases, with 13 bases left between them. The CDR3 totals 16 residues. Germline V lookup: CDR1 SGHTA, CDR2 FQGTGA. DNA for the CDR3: TGTGCCAGCAGCTTAGGTCGTCTCTACGACACCGGGGAGCTGTTTTTT. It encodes CASSLGRLYDTGELFF.

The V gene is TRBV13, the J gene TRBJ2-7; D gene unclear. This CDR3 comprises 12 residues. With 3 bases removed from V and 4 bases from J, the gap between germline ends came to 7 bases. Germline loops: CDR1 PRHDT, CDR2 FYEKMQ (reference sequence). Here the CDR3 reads CASSFYRYEQYF. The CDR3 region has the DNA TGTGCCAGCAGCTTTTACCGGTACGAGCAGTACTTC.

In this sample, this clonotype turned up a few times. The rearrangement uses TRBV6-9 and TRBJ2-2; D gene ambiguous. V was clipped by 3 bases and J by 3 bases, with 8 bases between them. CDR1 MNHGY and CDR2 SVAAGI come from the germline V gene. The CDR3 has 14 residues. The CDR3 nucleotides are TGTGCCAGCAGTTACTTTTCTTACACCGGGGAGCTGTTTTTT. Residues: CASSYFSYTGELFF.

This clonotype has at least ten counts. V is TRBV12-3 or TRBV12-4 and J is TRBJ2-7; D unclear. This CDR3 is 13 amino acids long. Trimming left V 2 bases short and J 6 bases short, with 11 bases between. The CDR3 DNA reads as TGTGCCAGCAGTTTACCCCCCCGCCCCGAGCAGTACTTC. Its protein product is CASSLPPRPEQYF.

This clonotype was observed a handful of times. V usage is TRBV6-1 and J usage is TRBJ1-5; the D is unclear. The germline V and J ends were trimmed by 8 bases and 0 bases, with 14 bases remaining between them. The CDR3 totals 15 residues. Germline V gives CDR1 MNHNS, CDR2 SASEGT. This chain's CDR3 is CASYSAGISNQPQHF. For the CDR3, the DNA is TGTGCCAGCTATTCGGCCGGAATTAGCAATCAGCCCCAGCATTTT.

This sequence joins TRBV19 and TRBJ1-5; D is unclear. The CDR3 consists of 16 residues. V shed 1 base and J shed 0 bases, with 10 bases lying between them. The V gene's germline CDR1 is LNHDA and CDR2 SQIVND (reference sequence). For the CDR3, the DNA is TGTGCCAGTAGTATAGGCCGAGCGTATAGCAATCAGCCCCAGCATTTT. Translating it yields CASSIGRAYSNQPQHF.

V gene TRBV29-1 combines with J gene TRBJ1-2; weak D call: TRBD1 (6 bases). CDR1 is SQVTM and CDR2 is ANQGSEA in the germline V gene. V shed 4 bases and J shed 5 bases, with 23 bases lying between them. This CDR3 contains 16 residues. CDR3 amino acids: CSVGDRRTELGYGYTF. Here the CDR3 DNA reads TGCAGCGTTGGAGATAGGAGGACAGAGTTGGGGTATGGCTACACCTTC.

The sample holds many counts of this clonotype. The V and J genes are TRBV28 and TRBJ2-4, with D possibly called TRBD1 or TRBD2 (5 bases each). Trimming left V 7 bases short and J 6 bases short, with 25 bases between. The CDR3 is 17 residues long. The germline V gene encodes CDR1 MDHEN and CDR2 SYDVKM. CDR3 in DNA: TGTGCCAGCACCCCCCGGTCTGGGGCCGCGGGTGGAAACATTCAGTACTTC. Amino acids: CASTPRSGAAGGNIQYF.